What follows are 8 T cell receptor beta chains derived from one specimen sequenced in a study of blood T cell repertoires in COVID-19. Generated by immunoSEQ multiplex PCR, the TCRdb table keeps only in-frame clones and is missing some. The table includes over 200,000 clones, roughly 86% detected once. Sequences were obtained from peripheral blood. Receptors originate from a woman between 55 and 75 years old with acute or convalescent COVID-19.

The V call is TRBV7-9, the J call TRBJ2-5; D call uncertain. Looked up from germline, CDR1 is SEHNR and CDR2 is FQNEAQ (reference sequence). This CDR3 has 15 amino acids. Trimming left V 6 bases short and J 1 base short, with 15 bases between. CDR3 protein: CASSFQRRLQETQYF. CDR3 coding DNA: TGTGCCAGCAGTTTTCAGAGGAGACTCCAAGAGACCCAGTACTTC.

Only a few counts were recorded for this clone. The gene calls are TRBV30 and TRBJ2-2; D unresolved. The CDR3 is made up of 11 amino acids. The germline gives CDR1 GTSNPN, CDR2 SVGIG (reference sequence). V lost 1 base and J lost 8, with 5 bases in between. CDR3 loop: CAWSGTGELFF. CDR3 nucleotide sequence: TGTGCCTGGAGTGGTACAGGGGAGCTGTTTTTT.

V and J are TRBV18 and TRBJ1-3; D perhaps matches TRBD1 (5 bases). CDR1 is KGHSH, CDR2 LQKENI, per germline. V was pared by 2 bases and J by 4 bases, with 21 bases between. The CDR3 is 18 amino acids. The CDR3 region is CASSPERQSLILGNTIYF. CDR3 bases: TGTGCCAGCTCACCAGAGAGACAGAGCCTAATCTTGGGAAACACCATATATTTT.

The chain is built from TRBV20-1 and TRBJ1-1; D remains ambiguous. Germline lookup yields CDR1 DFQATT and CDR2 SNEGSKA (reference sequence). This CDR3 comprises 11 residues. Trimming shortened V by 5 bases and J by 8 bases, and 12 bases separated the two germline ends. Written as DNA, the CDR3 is TGCAGTGCTTATCGGGAGGGAGAAGCTTTCTTT. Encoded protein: CSAYREGEAFF.

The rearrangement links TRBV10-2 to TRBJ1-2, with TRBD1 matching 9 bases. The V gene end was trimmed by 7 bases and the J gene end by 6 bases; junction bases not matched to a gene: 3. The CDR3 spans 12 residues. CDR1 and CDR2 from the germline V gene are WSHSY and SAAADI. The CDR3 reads CASTDRGNGYTF. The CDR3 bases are TGCGCCAGCACAGACAGGGGGAATGGCTACACCTTC.

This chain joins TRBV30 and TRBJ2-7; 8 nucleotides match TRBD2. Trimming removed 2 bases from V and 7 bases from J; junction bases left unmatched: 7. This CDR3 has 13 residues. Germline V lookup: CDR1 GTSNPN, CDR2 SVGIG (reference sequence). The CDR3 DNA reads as TGTGCCTGGAGTTTAGCGGGGTTTCGAGAGCAGTACTTC. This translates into CAWSLAGFREQYF.

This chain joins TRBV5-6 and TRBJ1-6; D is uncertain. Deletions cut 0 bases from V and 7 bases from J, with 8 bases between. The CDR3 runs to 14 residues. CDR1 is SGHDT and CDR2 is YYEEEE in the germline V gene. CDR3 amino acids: CASSLADSNSPLHF. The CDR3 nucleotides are TGTGCCAGCAGCTTGGCGGACTCAAATTCACCCCTCCACTTT.

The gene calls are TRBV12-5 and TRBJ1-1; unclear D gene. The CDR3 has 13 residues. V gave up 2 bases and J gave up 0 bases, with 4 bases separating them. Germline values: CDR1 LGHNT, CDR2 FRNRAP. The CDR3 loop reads CASGLLMNTEAFF. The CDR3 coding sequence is TGTGCTAGTGGTTTGCTAATGAACACTGAAGCTTTCTTT.